One T cell receptor (beta chain) is described in this entry. Trimming removed 0 bases at V and 2 bases at J, with 11 bases between. The CDR3 consists of 15 residues. Germline V CDR1 and CDR2: SGHRS, YFSETQ. These data are taken from a study of blood T cell repertoires in COVID-19. Across the study: Whether acute or convalescent, the COVID-19 samples came from the United States, Italy and Spain. The cDNA or gDNA used as material had been derived from T cells, B-cell-depleted T cells, or PBMCs.

Sequencing was performed with immunoSEQ multiplex PCR; in TCRdb, only in-frame clones are kept and a portion is missing. Of tens of thousands of clones listed, 75% to 90% are singletons. Specimen: peripheral blood. This clonotype was sampled from a human donor in a cohort sampled during active COVID-19. The genes are TRBV5-1 and TRBJ1-2; D gene uncertain. The CDR3 loop is CASSLESAGNYGYTF. The CDR3 DNA is TGCGCCAGCAGCTTGGAGTCTGCAGGAAACTATGGCTACACCTTC.